What follows describes a single T cell receptor (beta chain). Naive CD8 populations comprised CD45RO-negative cells positively selected for CCR7, excluding terminally differentiated effector memory CD45RA+ cells. The sample is drawn from a study of shared clonotypes between healthy human individuals. Germline values: CDR1 SGHNT, CDR2 YYREEE (reference sequence). Trimming cost V 4 bases and J 6 bases; bases outside gene matches: 13. This CDR3 region has 16 residues. Sequenced by immunoSEQ multiplex PCR; TCRdb stores in-frame clones only, minus some. Of about 680,000 clones in the sample, around 90% are singletons; the top ten hold 24%.

This clonotype was sampled from a man younger than 40 in good health. Specimen: naive CD8+ T cells sorted from blood. The chain combines TRBV5-4 with TRBJ2-3; 8 bases match TRBD2. This chain's CDR3 is CASSPPLAEEGDTQYF. Written as DNA, the CDR3 is TGTGCCAGCAGCCCACCACTAGCGGAGGAGGGGGATACGCAGTATTTT.